These 15 T cell receptor beta chains share one sample of origin, sequenced in a study of cytomegalovirus exposure and HLA in healthy donors. Assay: immunoSEQ multiplex PCR; the TCRdb copy retains only in-frame clones and omits some. The sample includes some 250,000 clones, roughly 90% of them seen just once. Sequenced: PBMCs. These receptors came from a woman in her late teens or twenties in good health and CMV-seronegative.

This chain links TRBV6-5 with TRBJ1-1; TRBD1 is a possible D gene (5 bases). There are 13 residues in the CDR3. V shed 7 bases and J shed 3 bases, with 12 bases lying between them. The germline V gene has CDR1 MNHEY and CDR2 SVGAGI. CDR3 in DNA: TGTGCCAGCACTCCGGGGGGGTACACTGAAGCTTTCTTT. It specifies CASTPGGYTEAFF.

The rearrangement joins TRBV2 to TRBJ2-1; 12 nucleotides line up with TRBD2. J gave up 0 bases and V 6 bases, and 12 bases lay outside the gene matches. The germline V gene has CDR1 SNHLY and CDR2 FYNNEI. This CDR3 is 19 amino acids long. CDR3 sequence reads: CASRRTSGGPSSSYNEQFF. As DNA, the CDR3 is TGTGCCAGCAGACGCACTAGCGGGGGGCCCTCCAGCTCCTACAATGAGCAGTTCTTC.

This clone was seen just once. V gene TRBV11-1 combines with J gene TRBJ2-3; tentatively, D is TRBD2 (6 bases). The CDR3 covers 18 residues. Trimming stripped 8 bases from V and 5 bases from J, with 29 bases between. Germline V gene lookup returns CDR1 SGHAT and CDR2 FQDESV (reference sequence). CDR3 protein: CASSELGVDLRDLDTQYF. In nucleotides, the CDR3 is TGTGCCAGCTCGGAATTGGGGGTCGACTTGCGGGATTTAGATACGCAGTATTTT.

The J gene is TRBJ2-3, the V gene TRBV7-9, with 12 bases lining up with TRBD2. The germline gives CDR1 SEHNR, CDR2 FQNEAQ (reference sequence). CDR3 length equals 16 residues. V was clipped by 3 bases and J by 5 bases; unmatched bases: 6. CDR3 DNA sequence: TGTGCCAGCAGCTTCCCGACTAGCGGGGGTTTAGATACGCAGTATTTT. Translation gives CASSFPTSGGLDTQYF.

The V gene is TRBV4-3, the J gene TRBJ1-4; 7 bases line up with TRBD1. CDR1 LGHNA and CDR2 YSLEER come from the germline V gene. This CDR3 spans 17 amino acids. The V and J ends lost 4 bases and 6 bases, in that order; junction bases with no gene match: 14. The chain's CDR3 is CASSRQTGTGSYEKLFF. In DNA, the CDR3 is TGCGCCAGCAGCCGACAGACAGGGACCGGGAGTTATGAAAAACTGTTTTTT.

The chain uses TRBV9 and TRBJ2-3; D is ambiguous. Trimming stripped 0 bases from V and 5 bases from J, with 13 bases between. Germline V gene sequence: CDR1 SGDLS, CDR2 YYNGEE. This CDR3 has 15 amino acids. This CDR3 is CASSVGYLTGDTQYF. CDR3 nucleotides: TGTGCCAGCAGCGTAGGCTACTTGACGGGAGATACGCAGTATTTT.

The chain links TRBV11-2 to TRBJ1-6; TRBD1 agrees at 12 bases. The germline gives CDR1 SGHAT, CDR2 FQNNGV. This CDR3 region has 19 residues. The J segment lost 2 bases and the V segment lost 3 bases, leaving 8 bases of the junction unmatched. The chain's CDR3 is CASSFGSGTGGPYNSPLHF. The CDR3 nucleotides are TGTGCCAGCAGCTTCGGCTCCGGGACAGGGGGCCCCTATAATTCACCCCTCCACTTT.

V is TRBV4-3 and J is TRBJ2-5, with 8 nucleotides matching TRBD1. J gave up 5 bases and V 2 bases, and 10 bases lay outside the gene matches. The V gene's germline CDR1 is LGHNA and CDR2 YSLEER. The CDR3 contains 16 residues. The CDR3 sequence: CASSQRRTGKGETQYF. As DNA, the CDR3 is TGCGCCAGCAGCCAAAGACGGACAGGGAAGGGCGAGACCCAGTACTTC.

Note on this clone: Other DNA sequences of this sample code for an identical CDR3. The chain recombines TRBV27 with TRBJ1-3; possible D gene TRBD1, 5 bases. Germline lookup yields CDR1 MNHEY and CDR2 SMNVEV (reference sequence). This CDR3 spans 14 amino acids. Trimming pared 5 bases from V and 4 bases from J, leaving 12 bases between. The CDR3 protein is CASSLSGSGNTIYF. The CDR3 DNA follows: TGTGCCAGCAGTCTGTCAGGGTCAGGAAACACCATATATTTT.

The table lists this clone with a count of one. This chain uses TRBV6-1 with TRBJ1-2, with TRBD1 matching 8 bases. Germline loops: CDR1 MNHNS, CDR2 SASEGT. Trimming took 4 bases from V and 6 from J; bases not matched to a gene: 19. The CDR3 has 18 residues. The CDR3 DNA is TGTGCCAGCAGTGCGACAGGGGCTCTTTCTTTTTTTGGGGATGGCTACACCTTC. Its translation is CASSATGALSFFGDGYTF.

The J gene is TRBJ2-3, the V gene TRBV10-2; no firm D call. The germline V gene encodes CDR1 WSHSY and CDR2 SAAADI. V was shortened by 7 bases and J by 0 bases, with 14 bases between the two germline ends. The CDR3 is 15 amino acids. The chain's CDR3 is CASIDVRQSTDTQYF. The DNA for the CDR3 is TGCGCCAGCATCGACGTGAGGCAGAGCACAGATACGCAGTATTTT.

This clone came up once. The chain combines TRBV6-1 with TRBJ1-2; 9 nucleotides agree with TRBD1. The V gene end was trimmed by 7 bases and the J gene end by 2 bases; junction bases not matched to a gene: 5. In germline, CDR1 is MNHNS, CDR2 SASEGT. CDR3 length: 14 residues. DNA of the CDR3: TGTGCCAGCACGCGAGGGACAGGGAACTATGGCTACACCTTC. Amino acid sequence: CASTRGTGNYGYTF.

The chain employs TRBV14 and TRBJ1-2; 9 nucleotides line up with TRBD1. With 4 bases clipped from V and 6 bases from J, the junction kept 3 bases outside the gene matches. CDR1 and CDR2 from the germline V gene are SGHDN and FVKESK. CDR3 length equals 13 residues. CDR3 protein: CASSPRTGDGYTF. CDR3 bases: TGTGCCAGCAGCCCTAGGACAGGGGATGGCTACACCTTC.

The chain carries TRBV7-9 and TRBJ1-2; D is unresolved. In germline, CDR1 is SEHNR, CDR2 FQNEAQ (reference sequence). The CDR3 runs to 14 residues. Trimming removed 0 bases from V and 3 bases from J, with 8 bases in between. This chain's CDR3 is CASSLAVVDYGYTF. The CDR3 DNA sequence: TGTGCCAGCAGCTTAGCGGTAGTAGACTATGGCTACACCTTC.

V gene TRBV9 combines with J gene TRBJ1-1; 8 bases are a match to TRBD1. Germline CDR1 reads SGDLS; CDR2 reads YYNGEE. This CDR3 spans 13 amino acids. Trimming removed 7 bases from V and 1 base from J; junction bases left unmatched: 3. The CDR3 DNA sequence: TGTGCCAGCGGACAGGGCGGGAACACTGAAGCTTTCTTT. Translating gives CASGQGGNTEAFF.